The TCR beta chain under discussion was sequenced for a study of shared clonotypes between healthy human individuals. Repertoires were generated with immunoSEQ multiplex PCR, while TCRdb's copy carries only in-frame clones and drops some. The sample yields fewer than 850,000 clones, about 78% seen once. Study observations and caveats: Apart from blood, nothing was sampled; tissue repertoires likely differ. For sorted subsets, rarefaction showed incomplete sequencing despite large depth.

Of note for this clone: Its antigen is not known. The junction does not match germline at one end; this may be a read error.

This CDR3 spans 13 amino acids. Germline V CDR1 and CDR2: MDHEN, SYDVKM. The specimen was memory CD4+ T cells sorted from blood. Subset in this sample: CD45RA-negative fraction. This chain uses TRBV28 with TRBJ2-7; the D is unclear. The clonotype comes from a woman younger than 45 in good health. CDR3 DNA: TGTGCCAGCAGTTCGTTCTTGGGCCCCGCTGTGCACTTC. This sequence encodes CASSSFLGPAVHF.